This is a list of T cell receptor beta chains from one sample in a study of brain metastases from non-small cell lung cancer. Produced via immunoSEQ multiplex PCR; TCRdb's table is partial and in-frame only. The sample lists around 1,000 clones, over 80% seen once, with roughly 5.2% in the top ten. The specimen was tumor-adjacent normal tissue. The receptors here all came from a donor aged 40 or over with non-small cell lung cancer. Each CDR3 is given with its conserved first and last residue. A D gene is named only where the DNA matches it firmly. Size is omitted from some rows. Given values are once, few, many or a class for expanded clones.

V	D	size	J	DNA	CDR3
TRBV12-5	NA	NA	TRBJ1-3	TGTGCTAGTGCTTTGTCTCCCCCTGGAAACACCATATATTTT	CASALSPPGNTIYF
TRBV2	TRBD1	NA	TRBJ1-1	TGTGCCAGCAGTGTGAGGGGACAGGGGAAGACTGAAGCTTTCTTT	CASSVRGQGKTEAFF
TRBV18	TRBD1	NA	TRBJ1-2	TGTGCCAGCTCAGCGGACAGGGAGTATGGCTACACCTTC	CASSADREYGYTF
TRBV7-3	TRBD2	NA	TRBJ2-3	TGTGCCAGCAGCACTAGCGGGGGCACAGATACGCAGTATTTT	CASSTSGGTDTQYF
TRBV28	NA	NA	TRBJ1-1	TGTGCCAGCAGCCTTGGAAACACTGAAGCTTTCTTT	CASSLGNTEAFF
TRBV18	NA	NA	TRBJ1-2	TGTGCCAGCTCACTGACAGGTTGGGATGGCTACACCTTC	CASSLTGWDGYTF
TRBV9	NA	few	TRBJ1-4	TGTGCCAGCGGGTCAGGGTGGGGAGAAAAACTGTTTTTT	CASGSGWGEKLFF
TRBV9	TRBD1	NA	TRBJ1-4	TGTGCCAGCAGGAGGGGGCTGTCTAATGAAAAACTGTTTTTT	CASRRGLSNEKLFF
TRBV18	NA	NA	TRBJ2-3	TGTGCCAGCTCACCGGGGACCACAGATACGCAGTATTTT	CASSPGTTDTQYF
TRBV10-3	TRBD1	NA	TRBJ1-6	TGTGCCATCAGTGAGTCCCAGGGGGGGCCCCTCCACTTT	CAISESQGGPLHF
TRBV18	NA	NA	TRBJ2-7	TGTGCCAGCTCACCAAATTCTGACGAGCAATACTTC	CASSPNSDEQYF
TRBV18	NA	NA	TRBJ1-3	TGTGCCAGCTCACCAGAGTCTGGAAACACCATATATTTT	CASSPESGNTIYF
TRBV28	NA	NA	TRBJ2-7	TGTGCCAGCAGTTTATGGGGGGCGGCCTACGAGCAGTACTTC	CASSLWGAAYEQYF